This T cell receptor beta chain was captured in a study of blood T cell repertoires in COVID-19 (dated by TCRdb to 2018 to 2020). Background on the whole study: The collaborator samples originated in the United States, Italy and Spain and spanned the acute and convalescent phases of COVID-19. Where HLA class I and class II types were available, the types were taken from metadata supplied by the sample provider, not from assay-based typing. The dataset comprised deeply sampled blood TCRbeta repertoires from subjects exposed to, actively infected with, or recovered from COVID-19. The sample metadata nearly always contained a de-identified subject ID, COVID-19 status, age in years and sex. The prospective study material was composed of cDNA or gDNA derived from T cells, B-cell-depleted T cells, or PBMCs. Samples came from the ongoing ImmuneRACE study (first 160 participants) plus 1,254 subjects from 6 global collaborators. The repertoires were released in a freely available public database intended as a resource for research on the immune response to SARS-CoV-2.

The immunoSEQ Assay, a bias-controlled multiplex PCR, was used to amplify TCRbeta CDR3 regions from genomic DNA. Regarding the original processing steps: Nucleated cell counts per sample were estimated from amplification of reference gene primers within the assay. To quantify the absolute abundance of each unique TCRbeta CDR3 rearrangement, sequence reads were collapsed and filtered. For each sample, productive Simpson clonality was calculated by taking the square root of Simpson's diversity index across productive rearrangements. TCRdb re-hosts the immuneACCESS table, in-frame sequences only. Its copies lack some clones; in the studies checked, an unresolved V gene accounts for under half of them, and the cause for the rest is not known. D and trimming come from the DNA, and the V and J calls and clone size come from that table. The sample table records some 130,000 clones; around nine tenths of these occur just once. Approximately 4.6% of the sample rests with the top ten.

In Seattle, one collaborating source enrolled patients while the infection was active and tracked those patients longitudinally over the course of disease. The collaborating institutions used their own protocols to collect whole blood in K2EDTA tubes. For TCRbeta analysis, collaborators shipped samples in one of three forms: frozen whole blood, isolated PBMCs, or DNA extracted from either of those sample types. To note about this clone: What antigen it recognizes has not been identified. Base qualities were left out, and no much larger clone turns up one base away.

General study outcomes and caveats: Clinical and demographic metadata were provided uncurated, with the amount varying by source and participant.

The V and J ends are trimmed by 4 bases and 5 bases, leaving 11 bases between them. The CDR3 starts with the cysteine, ends with the phenylalanine, and has 14 residues. Of all the DNA, just the CDR3 is kept, 42 bases in frame from base 1. CDR1 SGHAT and CDR2 FQNNGV were looked up in the germline V gene. This sequence was found in a man in his 60s with COVID-19, enrolled during active disease. The material sequenced was peripheral blood. The chain is assembled from TRBV11-2 and TRBJ1-4, and possibly TRBD1, on 5 matching bases. The CDR3 here reads CASSSRGANEKLFF. The nucleotides are TGTGCCAGCAGCTCCCGCGGGGCGAATGAAAAACTGTTTTTT.